This T cell receptor beta chain was sequenced for a study of cytomegalovirus exposure and HLA in healthy donors. The CDR3 is 13 residues long. Germline V gene data show CDR1 as SGHRS and CDR2 as YFSETQ. Trimming took 0 bases from V and 6 from J, leaving 6 bases between them. General study results and limits: The classifier reportedly diagnosed cytomegalovirus status with high sensitivity and specificity. It is likely that the observed cluster of highly shared sequence variants was a sequencing artifact.

Use of 60 Vbeta and 13 Jbeta primers characterized the PCR. Here immunoSEQ multiplex PCR was the method, and the copy in TCRdb shows in-frame clones only, minus some. The sample comprises 110,000 to 150,000 clones, around 75% of which are singletons, and roughly 2% rests with the top ten. Turning to this clone: Its antigen is undetermined.

The sample taken for sequencing was PBMCs. The rearrangement joins TRBV5-1 to TRBJ2-2; no firm D call. This receptor was taken from a woman aged 40-49 years in good health and CMV-seronegative. The CDR3 region has the DNA TGCGCCAGCAGCTTGGATGCGTCCGGGGAGCTGTTTTTT. It yields the protein CASSLDASGELFF.